This T cell receptor beta chain emerged from a study of T cell responses to AZD1222 COVID-19 vaccine. Germline CDR1 and CDR2: ENHRY and SYGVKD. V gave up 8 bases and J gave up 0 bases, with 14 bases separating them. The CDR3 is made up of 15 amino acids. This clone was counted once. Its specificity is not known. General study results and limits: Nearly half of spike-specific TCRs reportedly target variant regions that are unmutated in the B.1.351 and B.1.1.7 variants.

The protocol was immunoSEQ multiplex PCR, while the TCRdb copy is restricted to in-frame clones and leaves out a portion. The sample lists roughly 170,000 clones, approximately 86% occurring once. J is TRBJ1-3 and V is TRBV10-3; no reliable D call. The specimen was peripheral blood, collected on day 0 of AZD1222 vaccination. The TCR sequence derives from an adult in good health. CDR3 nucleotide sequence: TGTGCCATCGGAGGTGTTCTTACCTCTGGAAACACCATATATTTT. Protein: CAIGGVLTSGNTIYF.